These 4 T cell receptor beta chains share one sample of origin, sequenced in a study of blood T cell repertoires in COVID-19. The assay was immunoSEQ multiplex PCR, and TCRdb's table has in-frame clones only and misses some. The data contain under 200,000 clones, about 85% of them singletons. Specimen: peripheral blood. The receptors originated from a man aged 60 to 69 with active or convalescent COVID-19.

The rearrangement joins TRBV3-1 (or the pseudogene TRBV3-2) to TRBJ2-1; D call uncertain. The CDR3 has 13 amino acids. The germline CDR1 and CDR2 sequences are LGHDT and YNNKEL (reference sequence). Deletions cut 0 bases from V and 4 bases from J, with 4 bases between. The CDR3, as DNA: TGTGCCAGCAGCCAAGACAGATACAATGAGCAGTTCTTC. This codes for CASSQDRYNEQFF.

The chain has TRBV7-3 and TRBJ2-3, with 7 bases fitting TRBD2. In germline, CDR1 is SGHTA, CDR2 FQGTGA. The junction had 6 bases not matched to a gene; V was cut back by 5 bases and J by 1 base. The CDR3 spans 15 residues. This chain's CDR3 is CASSPQGGGTDTQYF. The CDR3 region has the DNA TGTGCCAGCAGCCCCCAGGGAGGGGGCACAGATACGCAGTATTTT. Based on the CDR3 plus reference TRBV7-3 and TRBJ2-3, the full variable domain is GAGVSQTPSNKVTEKGKYVELRCDPISGHTALYWYRQSLGQGPEFLIYFQGTGAADDSGLPNDRFFAVRPEGSVSTLKIQRTERGDSAVYLCASSPQGGGTDTQYFGPGTRLTVL.

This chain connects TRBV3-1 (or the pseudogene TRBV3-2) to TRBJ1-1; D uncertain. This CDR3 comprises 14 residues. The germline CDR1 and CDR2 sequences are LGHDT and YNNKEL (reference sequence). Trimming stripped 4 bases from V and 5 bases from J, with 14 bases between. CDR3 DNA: TGTGCCAGCAGCCTTTTATCAGGTAGGACTGAAGCTTTCTTT. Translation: CASSLLSGRTEAFF.

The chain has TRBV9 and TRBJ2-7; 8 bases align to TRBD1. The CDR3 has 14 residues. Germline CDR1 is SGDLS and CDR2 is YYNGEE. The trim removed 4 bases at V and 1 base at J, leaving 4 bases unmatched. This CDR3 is CASSIGTGSYEQYF. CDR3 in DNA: TGTGCCAGCAGCATCGGGACAGGATCCTACGAGCAGTACTTC.